This entry lists 32 T cell receptor beta chains sequenced from one sample in a study of shared clonotypes between healthy human individuals. Naivety among CD8 cells was defined by CD45RO negativity and positive CCR7 selection, thereby excluding terminally differentiated effector memory CD45RA+ cells. Sequencing used immunoSEQ multiplex PCR; TCRdb keeps in-frame clones, though not all of them. In the table there are millions of clones, about 95% of which are singletons. The sample comprised naive CD8+ T cells sorted from blood. The receptor source for this set is a man aged 18 to 29 in good health.

The chain joins TRBV9 to TRBJ2-2; unclear D gene. In germline, CDR1 is SGDLS, CDR2 YYNGEE. Trimming removed 0 bases from V and 1 base from J, with 7 bases in between. This CDR3 has 15 amino acids. The CDR3 DNA is TGTGCCAGCAGCGTAGTTGCTAAGAACACCGGGGAGCTGTTTTTT. Protein sequence: CASSVVAKNTGELFF.

This clone came up once. The chain recombines TRBV4-1 with TRBJ2-1; TRBD2 agrees at 9 bases. V lost 3 bases and J lost 0; bases outside the gene matches: 3. Germline loops: CDR1 MGHRA, CDR2 YSYEKL. CDR3 size: 16 residues. The CDR3 DNA reads TGCGCCAGCAGCCAGCGGGGGGGCGGCTCCTACAATGAGCAGTTCTTC. Residues: CASSQRGGGSYNEQFF.

J is TRBJ1-2 and V is TRBV13, with TRBD1 matching 8 bases. V was clipped by 0 bases and J by 6 bases; unmatched bases: 0. Germline V CDR1 and CDR2: PRHDT, FYEKMQ (reference sequence). The CDR3 has 13 residues. The CDR3 DNA sequence: TGTGCCAGCAGCTTAGGGACAGGGGATGGCTACACCTTC. It is translated as CASSLGTGDGYTF.

This rearrangement joins TRBV28 to TRBJ2-2; no reliable D call. The CDR3 extends over 13 amino acids. The V end lost 6 bases, the J end lost 0 bases, and 5 bases lay between the germline ends. The germline V gene has CDR1 MDHEN and CDR2 SYDVKM. In nucleotides, the CDR3 is TGTGCCAGCAGGTCCGCGAACACCGGGGAGCTGTTTTTT. Translated, it gives CASRSANTGELFF.

The chain carries TRBV6-1 and TRBJ1-3; D gene ambiguous. V was pared by 3 bases and J by 0 bases, with 12 bases between. This CDR3 is 16 amino acids long. The germline V gene has CDR1 MNHNS and CDR2 SASEGT. The CDR3 DNA reads TGTGCCAGCAGTGATAGTTTTTGGATCTCTGGAAACACCATATATTTT. Residues: CASSDSFWISGNTIYF.

The chain uses TRBV4-1 and TRBJ1-5; TRBD1 might be the D (5 bases). Germline V gene lookup returns CDR1 MGHRA and CDR2 YSYEKL. With 4 bases removed from V and 2 bases from J, the gap between germline ends came to 12 bases. The CDR3 runs to 15 residues. The CDR3 nucleotides read TGCGCCAGCAGCCCTAGGGGCATAGGCAATCAGCCCCAGCATTTT. It translates to CASSPRGIGNQPQHF.

V is TRBV28 and J is TRBJ2-5; D might be TRBD1 (5 bases). This CDR3 is 12 amino acids long. Trimming pared 4 bases from V and 9 bases from J, leaving 12 bases between. Germline CDR1 and CDR2: MDHEN and SYDVKM. This chain's CDR3 is CASSSTAVPQYF. CDR3 nucleotide sequence: TGTGCCAGCAGTTCGACAGCAGTACCCCAGTACTTC.

As for this clone: One junction end disagrees with the germline gene, perhaps due to a read error. This chain connects TRBV7-7 to TRBJ2-1; TRBD2 aligns across 11 bases. The CDR3 length is 16 residues. Germline loops: CDR1 SSHAT, CDR2 FNYEAQ (reference sequence). CDR3 in DNA: TGTGCTAGCAGCTTAGGGGGACTAGCGGCGTACAATGAGCAGTTCTTC. Encoded protein: CASSLGGLAAYNEQFF.

The CDR3, as DNA: TGCGCCAGCAGCTTGTATGCTAGCGGGGTGCTACAAGAGACCCAGTACTTC. Its translation: CASSLYASGVLQETQYF. The V and J genes are TRBV5-1 and TRBJ2-5; 9 bases match TRBD2. Germline trimming cut 1 base from V and 2 bases from J; bases unmatched to any gene: 9. The CDR3 loop spans 17 amino acids. Germline CDR1 reads SGHRS; CDR2 reads YFSETQ.

The count of this clone is one. Other DNA sequences in this sample translate to the same CDR3. The V and J genes are TRBV13 and TRBJ2-7, with 8 bases that match TRBD1. J gave up 2 bases and V 4 bases, and 4 bases lay outside the gene matches. The CDR3 spans 14 residues. Germline loops: CDR1 PRHDT, CDR2 FYEKMQ (reference sequence). The chain's CDR3 is CASSSTGVAYEQYF. CDR3 bases: TGTGCCAGCAGCTCGACAGGGGTGGCCTACGAGCAGTACTTC.

A word on this clone: The sample holds other DNA sequences that translate to the same CDR3. The DNA for the CDR3 is TGTGCCAGCAGTTACTCGGGGGCAGATACGCAGTATTTT. As protein: CASSYSGADTQYF. This sequence joins TRBV6-5 and TRBJ2-3, with D perhaps matching TRBD1 or TRBD2 (5 bases each). V gave up 0 bases and J gave up 4 bases, with 5 bases separating them. The CDR3 totals 13 residues. CDR1 and CDR2 (germline): MNHEY, SVGAGI.

The chain links TRBV4-1 to TRBJ2-1; no clear D. The CDR3 length is 15 residues. The germline V and J ends were trimmed by 6 bases and 6 bases, with 18 bases remaining between them. Germline assignment: CDR1 MGHRA and CDR2 YSYEKL. This CDR3 is CASSFSSPKPNEQFF. The DNA of the CDR3 is TGCGCCAGCAGTTTCTCCAGTCCCAAACCCAATGAGCAGTTCTTC.

The chain has TRBV27 and TRBJ2-1; D is perhaps TRBD2 (5 bases). Germline-derived CDR1 and CDR2 are MNHEY and SMNVEV (reference sequence). The CDR3 length is 13 residues. The V end was cut by 2 bases, the J end by 6 bases, with 8 bases between. DNA for the CDR3: TGTGCCAGCAGTTTAGTAGGGAGCAATGAGCAGTTCTTC. Its protein product is CASSLVGSNEQFF.

V is TRBV19 and J is TRBJ2-7; D may be TRBD1 (5 bases). The CDR3 runs to 16 residues. Trimming shortened V by 3 bases and J by 2 bases, and 17 bases separated the two germline ends. In germline, CDR1 is LNHDA, CDR2 SQIVND (reference sequence). CDR3 sequence: CASSIGRATAAYEQYF. The CDR3 DNA follows: TGTGCCAGTAGTATTGGCAGAGCGACAGCAGCCTACGAGCAGTACTTC.

The chain joins TRBV2 to TRBJ2-7; D is perhaps TRBD2 (6 bases). Trimming left V 6 bases short and J 5 bases short, with 11 bases between. Germline V gene lookup returns CDR1 SNHLY and CDR2 FYNNEI. The CDR3 extends over 12 amino acids. The CDR3 is CASSTAGNEQYF. In DNA, the CDR3 is TGTGCCAGCAGCACCGCGGGGAACGAGCAGTACTTC.

The CDR3 here is CASSFGPEWGYTF. CDR3 DNA: TGTGCCAGCAGTTTTGGCCCAGAATGGGGCTACACCTTC. The V call is TRBV2, the J call TRBJ1-2; D remains unclear. The CDR3 extends over 13 amino acids. The V gene's germline CDR1 is SNHLY and CDR2 FYNNEI. Trimming stripped 5 bases from V and 8 bases from J, with 15 bases between.

V gene TRBV27 combines with J gene TRBJ2-7; D not certain. This CDR3 contains 14 residues. Germline CDR1 and CDR2: MNHEY and SMNVEV (reference sequence). Trimming pared 3 bases from V and 0 bases from J, leaving 9 bases between. The CDR3 DNA is TGTGCCAGCAGTTTGGGGAAGGTCTCCTACGAGCAGTACTTC. Translated, it gives CASSLGKVSYEQYF.

The V call is TRBV29-1, the J call TRBJ2-7; 7 nucleotides agree with TRBD2. From germline, CDR1 is SQVTM and CDR2 ANQGSEA. The CDR3 runs to 13 residues. Germline trimming cut 3 bases from V and 1 base from J; bases unmatched to any gene: 3. CDR3 DNA: TGCAGCGTTGAGTCGGGGGGATCCTACGAGCAGTACTTC. Translation: CSVESGGSYEQYF.

The V gene is TRBV30, the J gene TRBJ2-2; D is unresolved. Trimming took 0 bases from V and 6 from J, leaving 8 bases between them. The CDR3 runs to 13 residues. Germline V gene data show CDR1 as GTSNPN and CDR2 as SVGIG (reference sequence). CDR3 nucleotides: TGTGCCTGGAGTGTAAAGATCCCCGGGGAGCTGTTTTTT. This gives the protein CAWSVKIPGELFF.

The chain links TRBV27 to TRBJ2-1, with no clear D. V shed 4 bases and J shed 4 bases, with 14 bases lying between them. This CDR3 region has 15 residues. Germline V gives CDR1 MNHEY, CDR2 SMNVEV (reference sequence). This CDR3 is CASSSGPEIYNEQFF. CDR3 bases: TGTGCCAGCAGTTCCGGGCCAGAGATTTACAATGAGCAGTTCTTC.

The rearrangement uses TRBV4-1 and TRBJ1-2; a possible D gene is TRBD1 (6 bases). The CDR3 loop spans 14 amino acids. CDR1 and CDR2 from the germline V gene are MGHRA and YSYEKL. V gave up 4 bases and J gave up 5 bases, with 14 bases separating them. The CDR3 coding sequence is TGCGCCAGCAGCCCGGGTCAGGGGCGGTATGGCTACACCTTC. This sequence encodes CASSPGQGRYGYTF.

The V and J genes are TRBV6-6 and TRBJ1-1; D possibly corresponds to TRBD1 (6 bases). The CDR3 is 11 amino acids. The germline CDR1 and CDR2 sequences are MNHNY and SVGAGI (reference sequence). V lost 7 bases to trimming and J lost 7 bases, with 10 bases between them. CDR3 amino acids: CASTKGGEAFF. The DNA of the CDR3 is TGTGCCAGCACCAAAGGGGGTGAAGCTTTCTTT.

This chain links TRBV7-9 with TRBJ2-7, with TRBD2 matching 11 bases. After removal of 3 bases from V and 3 bases from J, the junction contained 4 bases not matched to a gene. This CDR3 has 15 residues. Germline loops: CDR1 SEHNR, CDR2 FQNEAQ (reference sequence). CDR3 in amino acids: CASSFAGTSGYEQYF. CDR3 nucleotide sequence: TGTGCCAGCAGCTTTGCCGGGACTAGCGGCTACGAGCAGTACTTC.

The chain combines TRBV9 with TRBJ2-7; 9 bases map to TRBD1. Germline trimming cut 0 bases from V and 5 bases from J; bases unmatched to any gene: 6. Germline values: CDR1 SGDLS, CDR2 YYNGEE. This CDR3 is built from 15 residues. The chain's CDR3 is CASSVGTGGVNEQYF. DNA for the CDR3: TGTGCCAGCAGCGTAGGAACAGGGGGCGTCAACGAGCAGTACTTC.

The rearrangement uses TRBV4-1 and TRBJ1-5, with a possible D match to TRBD1 (5 bases). Germline CDR1 MGHRA, CDR2 YSYEKL. V shed 0 bases and J shed 3 bases, with 9 bases lying between them. The CDR3 length is 15 residues. CDR3 protein: CASSQESGTNQPQHF. The CDR3 DNA is TGCGCCAGCAGCCAAGAGTCCGGGACCAATCAGCCCCAGCATTTT.

As concerns this clone: Within the sample, other DNA sequences also encode this same CDR3. The rearrangement uses TRBV19 and TRBJ2-7, with D maybe TRBD2 (6 bases). Germline CDR1 and CDR2: LNHDA and SQIVND (reference sequence). CDR3 length: 13 residues. Trimming stripped 3 bases from V and 2 bases from J, with 8 bases between. DNA for the CDR3: TGTGCCAGTAGTATGGGGGGACCCTACGAGCAGTACTTC. Its protein product is CASSMGGPYEQYF.

The rearrangement joins TRBV6-5 to TRBJ1-2; no reliable D call. CDR3 length equals 13 residues. Trimming stripped 2 bases from V and 11 bases from J, with 15 bases between. Per germline, CDR1 MNHEY and CDR2 SVGAGI. CDR3 in amino acids: CASSYVGWGGYTF. In DNA form, the CDR3 reads TGTGCCAGCAGTTACGTGGGGTGGGGTGGTTACACCTTC.

The V and J genes are TRBV9 and TRBJ2-1, with 12 bases fitting TRBD1. Losses at the gene ends were 4 bases for V and 7 bases for J; bases not matched to a gene: 9. This CDR3 region has 16 residues. Germline values: CDR1 SGDLS, CDR2 YYNGEE. The CDR3 DNA follows: TGTGCCAGCAGCTTCCGGGACAGGGGGCCATGGAATGAGCAGTTCTTC. It specifies CASSFRDRGPWNEQFF.

The gene calls are TRBV28 and TRBJ1-5, with 7 bases identical to TRBD1. Germline V gives CDR1 MDHEN, CDR2 SYDVKM. V trimming: 5 bases; J trimming: 4 bases; junction bases outside the gene matches: 17. There are 18 residues in the CDR3. CDR3 sequence (DNA): TGTGCCAGCAGTACCTTAACCCACGACAGGGCTCCTAATCAGCCCCAGCATTTT. This codes for CASSTLTHDRAPNQPQHF.

V and J are TRBV6-1 and TRBJ1-6, with D unclear. CDR1 is MNHNS, CDR2 SASEGT, per germline. V lost 4 bases and J lost 1, with 17 bases in between. This CDR3 is built from 18 residues. The CDR3 is CASSGLRQVGSYNSPLHF. CDR3 coding DNA: TGTGCCAGCAGTGGCCTGAGGCAGGTCGGATCCTATAATTCACCCCTCCACTTT.

This chain uses TRBV6-4 with TRBJ2-5; either TRBD1 or TRBD2 may supply D (5 bases each). Germline lookup yields CDR1 MRHNA and CDR2 SNTAGT. The V end lost 0 bases, the J end lost 4 bases, and 15 bases lay between the germline ends. The CDR3 is made up of 16 amino acids. Here the CDR3 DNA reads TGTGCCAGCAGTGACTCGGGGGTCCTTAGCACAGAGACCCAGTACTTC. It translates to CASSDSGVLSTETQYF.

The CDR3, as DNA: TGTGCCAGTACCGAGACAGCCGCCGACCGATACTATGGCTACACCTTC. This encodes CASTETAADRYYGYTF. The chain combines TRBV19 with TRBJ1-2, with D possibly matching TRBD1 (5 bases). Trimming took 7 bases from V and 3 from J, leaving 21 bases between them. The CDR3 is 16 amino acids. CDR1 is LNHDA, CDR2 SQIVND, per germline (reference sequence).